What follows is one T cell receptor beta chain and its context. How the authors handled the data: Reference gene primer amplification in the assay estimated nucleated cell counts. Clones were read by immunoSEQ multiplex PCR, and TCRdb kept only the in-frame ones, dropping some. The DNA was the basis for D and trimming; V, J and clone size are from that table. Among 350,000 to 400,000 clones listed, roughly nine tenths were seen once. This entry belongs to a study of blood T cell repertoires in COVID-19. The overall study: Acute and convalescent COVID-19 specimens originated in the United States, Italy and Spain. From T cells, B-cell-depleted T cells, or PBMCs came the material, which was cDNA or gDNA.

Participant-reported clinical history was the basis for cohort assignment. Germline CDR1 reads MDHEN; CDR2 reads SYDVKM. The CDR3 sequence is 12 residues long. V lost 5 bases, J lost 14 bases, and 17 bases lay in between. Sequencing was done on a sample of PBMCs or T cells enriched from blood (not recorded which). The source is a woman aged 25 to 39 who had recovered from COVID-19. This chain connects TRBV28 to TRBJ2-3; possible D gene TRBD1, 5 bases. For the CDR3, the DNA is TGTGCCAGCAGTCCGTTTCAGGGTTTTGCGTATTTT. Protein sequence: CASSPFQGFAYF.